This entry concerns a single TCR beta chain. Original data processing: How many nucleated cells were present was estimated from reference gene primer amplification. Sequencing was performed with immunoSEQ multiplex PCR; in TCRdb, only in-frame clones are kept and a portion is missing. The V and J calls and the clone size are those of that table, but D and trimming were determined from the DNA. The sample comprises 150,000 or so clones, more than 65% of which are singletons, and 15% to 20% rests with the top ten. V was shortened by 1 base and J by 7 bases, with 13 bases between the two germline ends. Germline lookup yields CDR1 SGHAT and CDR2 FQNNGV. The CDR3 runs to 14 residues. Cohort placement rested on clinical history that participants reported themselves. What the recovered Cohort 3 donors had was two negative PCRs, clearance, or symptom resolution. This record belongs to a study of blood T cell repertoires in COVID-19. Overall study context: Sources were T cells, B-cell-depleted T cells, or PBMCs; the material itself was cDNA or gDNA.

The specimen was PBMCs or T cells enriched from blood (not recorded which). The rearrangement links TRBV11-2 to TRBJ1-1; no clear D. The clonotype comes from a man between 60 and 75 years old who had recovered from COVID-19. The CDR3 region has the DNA TGTGCCAGCAGCTTAGCGACGGGAAGGGATGAAGCTTTCTTT. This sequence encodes CASSLATGRDEAFF.